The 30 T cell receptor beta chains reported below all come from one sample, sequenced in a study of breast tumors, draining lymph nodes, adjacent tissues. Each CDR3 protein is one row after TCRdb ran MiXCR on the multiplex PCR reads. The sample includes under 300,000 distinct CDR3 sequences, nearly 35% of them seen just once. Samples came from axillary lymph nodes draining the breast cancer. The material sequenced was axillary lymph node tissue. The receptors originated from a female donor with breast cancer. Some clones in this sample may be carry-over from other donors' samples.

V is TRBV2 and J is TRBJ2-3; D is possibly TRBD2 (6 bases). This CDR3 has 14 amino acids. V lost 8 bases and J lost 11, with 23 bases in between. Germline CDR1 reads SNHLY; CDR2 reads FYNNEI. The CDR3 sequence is CASERIADPNEQYF. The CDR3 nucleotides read TGTGCCAGCGAACGGATAGCGGACCCCAATGAGCAGTATTTT.

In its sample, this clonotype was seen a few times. As DNA, the CDR3 is TGTGCCAGCAGCCAAGTGGACGGCTACGAGCAGTACTTC. Its translation is CASSQVDGYEQYF. This rearrangement joins TRBV3-1 to TRBJ2-7; no reliable D call. Per the germline V gene, CDR1 is LGHDT and CDR2 is YNNKEL (reference sequence). V dropped 1 base and J dropped 3 bases, with 7 bases sitting between them. This CDR3 comprises 13 residues.

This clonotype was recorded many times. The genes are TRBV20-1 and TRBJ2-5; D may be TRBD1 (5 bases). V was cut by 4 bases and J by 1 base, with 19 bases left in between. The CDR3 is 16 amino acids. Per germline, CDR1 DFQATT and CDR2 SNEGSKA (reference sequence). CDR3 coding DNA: TGCAGTGCTATCCCGCCCGCAGGGTCCGTCCAAGAGACCCAGTACTTC. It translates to CSAIPPAGSVQETQYF.

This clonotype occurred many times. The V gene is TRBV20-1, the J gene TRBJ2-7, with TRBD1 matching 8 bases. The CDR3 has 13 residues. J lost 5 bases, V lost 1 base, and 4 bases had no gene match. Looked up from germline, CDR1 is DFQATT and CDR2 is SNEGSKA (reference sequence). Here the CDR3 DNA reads TGCAGTGCTAGAGCCCGGACAGGGCACGAGCAGTACTTC. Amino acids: CSARARTGHEQYF.

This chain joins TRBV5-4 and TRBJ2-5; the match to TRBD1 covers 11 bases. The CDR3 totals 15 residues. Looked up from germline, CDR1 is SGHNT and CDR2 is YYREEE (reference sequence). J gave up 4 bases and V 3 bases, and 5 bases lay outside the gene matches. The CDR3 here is CASSSDRGPIETQYF. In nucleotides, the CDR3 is TGTGCCAGCAGCTCGGACAGGGGGCCTATAGAGACCCAGTACTTC.

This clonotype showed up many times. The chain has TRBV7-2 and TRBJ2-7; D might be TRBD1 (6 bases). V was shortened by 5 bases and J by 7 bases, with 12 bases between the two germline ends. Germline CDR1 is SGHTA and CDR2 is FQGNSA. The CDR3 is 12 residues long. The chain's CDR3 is CASSNNRGEQYF. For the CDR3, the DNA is TGTGCCAGCAGCAACAATAGGGGGGAGCAGTACTTC.

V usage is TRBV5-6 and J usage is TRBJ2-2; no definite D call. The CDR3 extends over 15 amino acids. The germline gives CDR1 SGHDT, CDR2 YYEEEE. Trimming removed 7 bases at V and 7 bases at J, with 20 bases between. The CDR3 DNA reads TGTGCCAGCGAACGACAAAGAGCCCGTGGCGGGGAGCTGTTTTTT. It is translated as CASERQRARGGELFF.

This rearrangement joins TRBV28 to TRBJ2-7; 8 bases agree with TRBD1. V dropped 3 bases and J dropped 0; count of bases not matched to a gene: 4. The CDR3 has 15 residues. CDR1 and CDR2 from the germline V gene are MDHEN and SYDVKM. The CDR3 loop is CASSFAGGISYEQYF. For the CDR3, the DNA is TGTGCCAGCAGTTTCGCAGGGGGCATCTCCTACGAGCAGTACTTC.

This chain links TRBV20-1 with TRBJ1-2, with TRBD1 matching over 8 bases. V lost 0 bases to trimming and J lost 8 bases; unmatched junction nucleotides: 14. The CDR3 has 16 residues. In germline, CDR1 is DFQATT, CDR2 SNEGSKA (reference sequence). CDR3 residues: CSARESVNQGAGGYTF. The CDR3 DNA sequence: TGCAGTGCTAGAGAGTCGGTCAATCAGGGGGCTGGGGGCTACACCTTC.

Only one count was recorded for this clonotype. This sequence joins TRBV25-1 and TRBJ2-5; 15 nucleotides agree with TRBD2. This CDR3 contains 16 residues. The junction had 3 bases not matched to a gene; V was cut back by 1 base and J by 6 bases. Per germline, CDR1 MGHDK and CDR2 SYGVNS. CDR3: CASSEWTSGGAKTQYF. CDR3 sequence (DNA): TGTGCCAGCAGTGAATGGACTAGCGGGGGGGCGAAGACCCAGTACTTC.

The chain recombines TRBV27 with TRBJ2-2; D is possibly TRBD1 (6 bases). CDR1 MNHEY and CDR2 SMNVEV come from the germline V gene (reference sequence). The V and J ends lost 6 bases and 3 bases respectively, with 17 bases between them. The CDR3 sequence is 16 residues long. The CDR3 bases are TGTGCCAGCAGGTGGGACATAGGGTCCTACACCGGGGAGCTGTTTTTT. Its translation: CASRWDIGSYTGELFF.

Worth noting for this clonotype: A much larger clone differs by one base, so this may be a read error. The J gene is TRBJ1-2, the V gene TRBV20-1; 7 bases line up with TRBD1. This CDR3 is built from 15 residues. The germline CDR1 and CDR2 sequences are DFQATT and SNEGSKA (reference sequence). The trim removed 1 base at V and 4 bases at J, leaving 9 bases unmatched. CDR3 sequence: CSARAPETGPYGYTF. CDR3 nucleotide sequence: TGCAGTGCTAGAGCGCCGGAGACAGGGCCCTATGGCTACACCTTC.

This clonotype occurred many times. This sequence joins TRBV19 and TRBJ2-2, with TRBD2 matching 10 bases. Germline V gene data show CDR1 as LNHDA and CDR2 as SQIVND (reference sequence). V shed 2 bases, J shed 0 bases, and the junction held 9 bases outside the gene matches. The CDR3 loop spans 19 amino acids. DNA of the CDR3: TGTGCCAGTAGTATATTAGCGGGAGGACTGGATGCGAACACCGGGGAGCTGTTTTTT. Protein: CASSILAGGLDANTGELFF.

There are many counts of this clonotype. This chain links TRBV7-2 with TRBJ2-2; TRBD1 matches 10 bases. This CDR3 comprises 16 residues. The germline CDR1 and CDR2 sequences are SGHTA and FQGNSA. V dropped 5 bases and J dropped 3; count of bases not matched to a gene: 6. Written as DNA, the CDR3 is TGTGCCAGCAGCGCGGGACAGGGGAGGGACACCGGGGAGCTGTTTTTT. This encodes CASSAGQGRDTGELFF.

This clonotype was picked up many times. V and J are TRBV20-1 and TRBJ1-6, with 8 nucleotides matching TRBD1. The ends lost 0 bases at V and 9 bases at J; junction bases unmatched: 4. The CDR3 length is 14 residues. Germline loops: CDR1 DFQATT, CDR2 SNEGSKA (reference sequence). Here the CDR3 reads CSARDRTGSSPLHF. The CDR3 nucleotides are TGCAGTGCTAGAGACCGGACAGGGAGTTCACCCCTCCACTTT.

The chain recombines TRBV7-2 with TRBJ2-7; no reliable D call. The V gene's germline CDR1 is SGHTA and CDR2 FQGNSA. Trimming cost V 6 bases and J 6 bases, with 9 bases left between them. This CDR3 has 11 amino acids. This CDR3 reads CASRQQSEQYF. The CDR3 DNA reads TGTGCCAGCAGACAGCAAAGCGAGCAGTACTTC.

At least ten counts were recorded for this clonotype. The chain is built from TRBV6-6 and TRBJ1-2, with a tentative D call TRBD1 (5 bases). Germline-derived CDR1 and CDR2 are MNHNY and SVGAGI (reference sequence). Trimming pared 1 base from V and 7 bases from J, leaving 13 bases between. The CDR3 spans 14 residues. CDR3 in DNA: TGTGCCAGCAGTTACTTGGACCGGAGGGGTGGCTACACCTTC. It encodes CASSYLDRRGGYTF.

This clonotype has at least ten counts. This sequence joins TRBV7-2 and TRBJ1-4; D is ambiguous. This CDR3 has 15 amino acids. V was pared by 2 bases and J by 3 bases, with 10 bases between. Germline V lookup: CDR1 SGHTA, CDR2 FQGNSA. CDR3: CASSLSHASNEKLFF. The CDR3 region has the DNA TGTGCCAGCAGCTTATCTCACGCCTCTAATGAAAAACTGTTTTTT.

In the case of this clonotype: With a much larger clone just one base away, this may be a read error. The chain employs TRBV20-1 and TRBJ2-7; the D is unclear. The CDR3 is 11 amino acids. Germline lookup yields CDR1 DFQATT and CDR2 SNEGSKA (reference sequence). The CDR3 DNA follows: TGCAGTGCCGCCGGGCCCTACGAGCAGTCCTTC. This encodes CSAAGPYEQSF.

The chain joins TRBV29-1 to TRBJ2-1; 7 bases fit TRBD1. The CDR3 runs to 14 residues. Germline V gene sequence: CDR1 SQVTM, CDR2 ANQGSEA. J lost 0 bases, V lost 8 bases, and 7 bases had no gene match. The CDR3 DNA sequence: TGCAGCTTGGAAGGGGGCAGCTCCTACAATGAGCAGTTCTTC. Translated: CSLEGGSSYNEQFF.

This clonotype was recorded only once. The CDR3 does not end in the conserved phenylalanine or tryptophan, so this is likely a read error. The CDR3, as DNA: TGTGCCAGCCATCAGTTTCCCAACTATGGCTACACCCTC. Its translation: CASHQFPNYGYTL. The chain recombines TRBV28 with TRBJ1-2; D is undetermined. Trimming took off 8 bases at V and 2 bases at J, with 12 bases between the two ends. The V gene's germline CDR1 is MDHEN and CDR2 SYDVKM. There are 13 residues in the CDR3.

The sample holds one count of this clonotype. Written as DNA, the CDR3 is TGTGCCAGCAGTGAAGTGGGGGGAACGCAGTATTTT. Its translation is CASSEVGGTQYF. The chain combines TRBV2 with TRBJ2-3; D is possibly TRBD2 (6 bases). CDR1 and CDR2 from the germline V gene are SNHLY and FYNNEI. The ends were cut back, 1 base at V and 9 bases at J, with 8 bases in the middle. The CDR3 extends over 12 amino acids.

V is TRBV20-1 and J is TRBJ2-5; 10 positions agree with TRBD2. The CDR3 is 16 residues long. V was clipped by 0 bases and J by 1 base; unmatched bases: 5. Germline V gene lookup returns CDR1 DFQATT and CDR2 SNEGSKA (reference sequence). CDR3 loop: CSARDPSGGAQETQYF. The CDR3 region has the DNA TGCAGTGCTAGAGATCCTAGCGGGGGCGCCCAAGAGACCCAGTACTTC.

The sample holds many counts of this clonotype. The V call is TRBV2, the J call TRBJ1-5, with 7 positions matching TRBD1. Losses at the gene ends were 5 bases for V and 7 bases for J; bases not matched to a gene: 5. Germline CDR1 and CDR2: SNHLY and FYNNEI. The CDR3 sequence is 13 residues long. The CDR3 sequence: CASSLGGGQPQHF. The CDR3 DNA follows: TGTGCCAGCAGTCTAGGGGGCGGACAGCCCCAGCATTTT. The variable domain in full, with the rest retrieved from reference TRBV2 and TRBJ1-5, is EPEVTQTPSHQVTQMGQEVILRCVPISNHLYFYWYRQILGQKVEFLVSFYNNEISEKSEIFDDQFSVERPDGSNFTLKIRSTKLEDSAMYFCASSLGGGQPQHFGDGTRLSIL.

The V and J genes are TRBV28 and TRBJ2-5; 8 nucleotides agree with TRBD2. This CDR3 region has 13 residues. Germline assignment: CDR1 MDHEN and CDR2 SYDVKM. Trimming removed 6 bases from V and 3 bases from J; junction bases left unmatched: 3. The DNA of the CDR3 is TGTGCCAGCAGGGTTAGCGGGAAAGAGACCCAGTACTTC. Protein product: CASRVSGKETQYF.

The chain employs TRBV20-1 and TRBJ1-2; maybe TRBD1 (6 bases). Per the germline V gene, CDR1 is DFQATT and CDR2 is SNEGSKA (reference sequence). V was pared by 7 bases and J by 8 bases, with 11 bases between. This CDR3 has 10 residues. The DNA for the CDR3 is TGCAGTGGGAGACAGGACGGCTACACCTTC. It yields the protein CSGRQDGYTF.

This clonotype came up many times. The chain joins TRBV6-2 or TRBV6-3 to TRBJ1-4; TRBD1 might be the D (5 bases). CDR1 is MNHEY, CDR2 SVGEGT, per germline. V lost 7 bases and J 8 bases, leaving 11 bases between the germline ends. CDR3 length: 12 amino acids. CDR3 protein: CASMDGGEKLFF. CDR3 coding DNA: TGTGCCAGCATGGACGGGGGGGAAAAACTGTTTTTT.

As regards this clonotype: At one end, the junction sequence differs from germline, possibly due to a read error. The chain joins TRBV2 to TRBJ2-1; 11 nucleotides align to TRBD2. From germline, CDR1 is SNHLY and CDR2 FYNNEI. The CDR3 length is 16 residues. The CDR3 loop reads CASRDIAGGGFDEQFF. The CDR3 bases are TGTGCCAGCAGGGACATAGCGGGAGGGGGCTTCGATGAGCAGTTCTTT.

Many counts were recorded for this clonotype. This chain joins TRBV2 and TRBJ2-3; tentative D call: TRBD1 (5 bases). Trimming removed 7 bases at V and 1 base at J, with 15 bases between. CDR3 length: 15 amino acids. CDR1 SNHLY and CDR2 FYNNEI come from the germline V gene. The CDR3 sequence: CASKRSAGRTDTQYF. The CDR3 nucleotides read TGTGCCAGCAAAAGGTCGGCAGGGCGCACAGATACGCAGTATTTT.

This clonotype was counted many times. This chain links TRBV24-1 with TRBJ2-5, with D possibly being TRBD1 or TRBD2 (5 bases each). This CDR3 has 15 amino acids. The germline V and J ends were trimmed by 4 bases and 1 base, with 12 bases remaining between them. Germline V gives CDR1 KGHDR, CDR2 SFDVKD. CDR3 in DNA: TGTGCCACCAGTGAAGATGGGACGGCCCAAGAGACCCAGTACTTC. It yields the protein CATSEDGTAQETQYF.